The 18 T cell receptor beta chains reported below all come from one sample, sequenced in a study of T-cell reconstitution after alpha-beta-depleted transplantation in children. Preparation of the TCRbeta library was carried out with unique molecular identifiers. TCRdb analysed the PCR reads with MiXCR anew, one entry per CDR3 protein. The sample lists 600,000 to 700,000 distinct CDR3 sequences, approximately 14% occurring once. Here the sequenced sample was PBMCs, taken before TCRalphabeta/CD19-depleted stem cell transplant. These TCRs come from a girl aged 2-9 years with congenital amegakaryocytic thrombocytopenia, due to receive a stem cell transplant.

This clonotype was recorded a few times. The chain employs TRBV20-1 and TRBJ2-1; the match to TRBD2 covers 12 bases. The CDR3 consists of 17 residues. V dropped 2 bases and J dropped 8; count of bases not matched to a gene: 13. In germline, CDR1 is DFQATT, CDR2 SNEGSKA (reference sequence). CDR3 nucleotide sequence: TGCAGTGCTAGACGACTAGGACTAGCGGGAAGTCAGGATGAGCAGTTCTTC. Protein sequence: CSARRLGLAGSQDEQFF.

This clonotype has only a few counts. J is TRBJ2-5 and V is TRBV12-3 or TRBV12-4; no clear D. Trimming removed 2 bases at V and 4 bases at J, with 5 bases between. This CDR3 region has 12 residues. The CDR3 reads CASSLKTETQYF. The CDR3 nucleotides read TGTGCCAGCAGTTTAAAGACAGAGACCCAGTACTTC.

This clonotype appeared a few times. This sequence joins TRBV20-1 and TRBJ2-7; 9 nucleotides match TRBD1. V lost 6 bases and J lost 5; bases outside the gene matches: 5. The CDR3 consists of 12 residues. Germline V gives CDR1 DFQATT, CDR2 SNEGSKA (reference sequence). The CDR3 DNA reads TGCAGTGCCCACAGGGGGCTCGACGAGCAGTACTTC. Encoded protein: CSAHRGLDEQYF.

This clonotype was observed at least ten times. CDR3 in amino acids: CSASGGNNEQFF. DNA for the CDR3: TGCAGTGCTAGCGGGGGGAACAATGAGCAGTTCTTC. This chain joins TRBV20-1 and TRBJ2-1; TRBD2 matches at 7 bases. CDR1 DFQATT and CDR2 SNEGSKA come from the germline V gene (reference sequence). Trimming cost V 3 bases and J 5 bases; bases outside gene matches: 1. CDR3 size: 12 residues.

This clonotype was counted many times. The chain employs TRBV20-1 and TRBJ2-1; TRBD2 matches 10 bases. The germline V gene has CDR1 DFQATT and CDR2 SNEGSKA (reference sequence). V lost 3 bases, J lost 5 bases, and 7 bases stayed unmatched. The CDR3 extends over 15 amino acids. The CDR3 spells CSARSGRAGDNEQFF. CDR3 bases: TGCAGTGCTAGGAGCGGGAGGGCCGGCGACAATGAGCAGTTCTTC.

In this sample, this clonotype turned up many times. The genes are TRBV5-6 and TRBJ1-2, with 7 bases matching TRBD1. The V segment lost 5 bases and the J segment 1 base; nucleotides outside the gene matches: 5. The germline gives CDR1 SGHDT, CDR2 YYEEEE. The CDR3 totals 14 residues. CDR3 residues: CASSLGQVNYGYTF. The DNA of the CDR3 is TGTGCCAGCAGTCTCGGACAGGTTAACTATGGCTACACCTTC.

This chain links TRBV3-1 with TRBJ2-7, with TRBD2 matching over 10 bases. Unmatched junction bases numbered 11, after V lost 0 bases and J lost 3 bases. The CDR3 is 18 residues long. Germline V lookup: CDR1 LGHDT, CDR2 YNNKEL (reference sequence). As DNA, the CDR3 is TGTGCCAGCAGCCAAGATTTCCCGGGCGGGACTAGCGTCTACGAGCAGTACTTC. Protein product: CASSQDFPGGTSVYEQYF.

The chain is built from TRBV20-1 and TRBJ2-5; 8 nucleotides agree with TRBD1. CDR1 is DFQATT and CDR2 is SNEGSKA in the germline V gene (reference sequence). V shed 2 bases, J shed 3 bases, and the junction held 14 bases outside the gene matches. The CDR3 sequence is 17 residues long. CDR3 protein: CSARPPPRDRLEETQYF. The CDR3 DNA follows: TGCAGTGCTAGACCCCCACCCCGGGACAGGCTCGAAGAGACCCAGTACTTC.

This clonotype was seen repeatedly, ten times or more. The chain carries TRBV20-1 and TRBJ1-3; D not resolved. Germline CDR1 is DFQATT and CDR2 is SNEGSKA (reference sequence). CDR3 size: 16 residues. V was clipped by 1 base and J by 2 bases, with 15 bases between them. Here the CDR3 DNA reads TGCAGTGCTAGAGTAGTTGGCGGAGGAACTGGAAACACCATATATTTT. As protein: CSARVVGGGTGNTIYF.

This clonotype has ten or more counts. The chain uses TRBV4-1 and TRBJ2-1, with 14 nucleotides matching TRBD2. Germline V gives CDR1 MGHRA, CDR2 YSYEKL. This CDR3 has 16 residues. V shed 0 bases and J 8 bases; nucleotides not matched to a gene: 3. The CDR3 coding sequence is TGCGCCAGCAGCCAAGAAGGGACTAGCGGGAGCTATGAGCAGTTCTTC. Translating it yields CASSQEGTSGSYEQFF.

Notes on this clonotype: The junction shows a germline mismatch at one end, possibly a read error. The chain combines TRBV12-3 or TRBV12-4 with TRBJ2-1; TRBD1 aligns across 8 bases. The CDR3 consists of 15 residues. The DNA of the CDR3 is TGTGCCAGCAGTGACAGGGGAACGGGGTACGATGAGCAGATCTTC. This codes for CASSDRGTGYDEQIF.

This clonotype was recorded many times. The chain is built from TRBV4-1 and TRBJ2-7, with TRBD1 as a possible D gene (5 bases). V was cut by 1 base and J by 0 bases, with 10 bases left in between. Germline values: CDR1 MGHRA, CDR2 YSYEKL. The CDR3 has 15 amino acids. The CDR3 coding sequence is TGCGCCAGCAGCCAAGTGTTCACAGGCTCCTACGAGCAGTACTTC. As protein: CASSQVFTGSYEQYF.

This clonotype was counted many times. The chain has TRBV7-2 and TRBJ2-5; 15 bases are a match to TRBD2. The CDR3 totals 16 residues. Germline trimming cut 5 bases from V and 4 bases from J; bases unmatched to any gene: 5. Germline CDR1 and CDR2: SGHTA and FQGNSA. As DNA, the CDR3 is TGTGCCAGCAGCATCGGACTAGCGGGAGGGCTAGAGACCCAGTACTTC. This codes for CASSIGLAGGLETQYF.

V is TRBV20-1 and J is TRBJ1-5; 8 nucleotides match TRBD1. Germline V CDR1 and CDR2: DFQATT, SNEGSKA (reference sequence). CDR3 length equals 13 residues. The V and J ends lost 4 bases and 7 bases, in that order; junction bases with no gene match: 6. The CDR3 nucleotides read TGCAGTGCTAACAGGGGGAGCACACAGCCCCAGCATTTT. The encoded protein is CSANRGSTQPQHF.

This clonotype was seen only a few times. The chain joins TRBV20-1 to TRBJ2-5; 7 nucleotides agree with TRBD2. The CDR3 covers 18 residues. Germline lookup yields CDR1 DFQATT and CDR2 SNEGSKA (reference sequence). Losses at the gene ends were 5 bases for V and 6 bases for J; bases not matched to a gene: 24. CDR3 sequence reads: CSAGPFAGAPRRLKTQYF. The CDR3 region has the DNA TGCAGTGCTGGCCCGTTCGCGGGAGCCCCTAGACGTTTGAAGACCCAGTACTTC.

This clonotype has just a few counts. CDR3 DNA sequence: TGCGCCAGCAGCTTGGCCCCTAGCGGGAGCGCAGATACGCAGTATTTT. Translation gives CASSLAPSGSADTQYF. V is TRBV5-1 and J is TRBJ2-3, with 10 bases lining up with TRBD2. The CDR3 contains 16 residues. Germline V gene lookup returns CDR1 SGHRS and CDR2 YFSETQ. V was clipped by 0 bases and J by 4 bases; unmatched bases: 5. Based on the CDR3 plus reference TRBV5-1 and TRBJ2-3, the full variable domain is KAGVTQTPRYLIKTRGQQVTLSCSPISGHRSVSWYQQTPGQGLQFLFEYFSETQRNKGNFPGRFSGRQFSNSRSEMNVSTLELGDSALYLCASSLAPSGSADTQYFGPGTRLTVL.

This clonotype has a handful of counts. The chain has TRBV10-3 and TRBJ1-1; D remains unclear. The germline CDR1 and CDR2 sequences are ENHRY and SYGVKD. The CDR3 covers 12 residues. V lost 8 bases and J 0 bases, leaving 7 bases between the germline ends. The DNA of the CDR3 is TGTGCCATCGGTGGTATGAACACTGAAGCTTTCTTT. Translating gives CAIGGMNTEAFF.

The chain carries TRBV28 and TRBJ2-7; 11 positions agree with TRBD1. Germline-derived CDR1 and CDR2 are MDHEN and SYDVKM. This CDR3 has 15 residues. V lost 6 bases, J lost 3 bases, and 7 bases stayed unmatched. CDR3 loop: CASSLRTGGFYEQYF. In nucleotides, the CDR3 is TGTGCCAGCAGCCTCAGGACAGGGGGCTTCTACGAGCAGTACTTC.